These T cell receptor beta chains were read from a single sample in a study of cytomegalovirus exposure and HLA in healthy donors. TCRdb's table, derived via immunoSEQ multiplex PCR, lists solely in-frame clones and lacks some. Of more than 65,000 clones in the sample, roughly 95% were seen once. Sequenced: PBMCs. The source of these receptors is a woman between 18 and 29 years old in good health and CMV-seronegative. Both conserved end residues are part of each CDR3. The D gene is left open where the match is weak. Clone sizes are given selectively: once, few, many, or a class where the clone is expanded.

cdr3_length clone_size j_call d_call v_call cdr3_aa cdr3_nt
14 NA TRBJ2-1 TRBD1 TRBV5-1 CASSAGGPYNEQFF TGCGCCAGCAGCGCAGGGGGCCCTTACAATGAGCAGTTCTTC
14 NA TRBJ2-7 NA TRBV7-2 CASSLATGSYEQYF TGTGCCAGCAGCTTAGCGACTGGCTCCTACGAGCAGTACTTC
14 once TRBJ2-2 NA TRBV27 CASSLTEPSGELFF TGTGCCAGCAGTCTCACAGAGCCCAGCGGGGAGCTGTTTTTT
13 NA TRBJ2-7 TRBD1 TRBV6-5 CASSYGQGSEQYF TGTGCCAGCAGTTACGGACAGGGGAGCGAGCAGTACTTC
14 NA TRBJ2-5 TRBD2 TRBV30 CAWSVTGLGETQYF TGTGCCTGGAGTGTAACCGGACTAGGAGAGACCCAGTACTTC
15 NA TRBJ2-3 NA TRBV5-1 CASRGEVPRTDTQYF TGCGCCAGCAGGGGGGAGGTACCCCGCACAGATACGCAGTATTTT
15 NA TRBJ2-2 NA TRBV13 CASSFGTLNTGELFF TGTGCCAGCAGCTTCGGGACTCTGAACACCGGGGAGCTGTTTTTT
13 NA TRBJ2-2 NA TRBV10-1 CASKFGSTGELFF TGCGCCAGCAAGTTCGGGAGCACCGGGGAGCTGTTTTTT
14 NA TRBJ2-7 TRBD2 TRBV18 CASSPGTSSYEQYF TGTGCCAGCTCACCGGGGACTAGCTCCTACGAGCAGTACTTC
14 NA TRBJ2-7 NA TRBV4-2 CASSGGVGPYEQYF TGTGCCAGCAGCGGGGGCGTAGGTCCCTACGAGCAGTACTTC
15 NA TRBJ2-7 TRBD2 TRBV4-1 CASSQNPGTRTEQYF TGCGCCAGCAGCCAAAACCCCGGGACTAGAACCGAGCAGTACTTC
14 NA TRBJ2-5 NA TRBV14 CASSQDTVIETQYF TGTGCCAGCAGCCAAGATACGGTAATAGAGACCCAGTACTTC
14 NA TRBJ1-1 NA TRBV5-6 CASSRGTTNTEAFF TGTGCCAGCAGCCGAGGGACAACGAACACTGAAGCTTTCTTT
17 NA TRBJ2-1 TRBD2 TRBV10-3 CAISESLAASSYNEQFF TGTGCCATCAGTGAGTCCCTAGCGGCCAGCTCCTACAATGAGCAGTTCTTC
14 NA TRBJ1-3 TRBD1 TRBV28 CASSFGTGGNTIYF TGTGCCAGCAGTTTTGGGACAGGGGGCAACACCATATATTTT
17 NA TRBJ1-5 TRBD1 TRBV5-1 CASSLTGALNSNQPQHF TGCGCCAGCAGCTTGACAGGGGCCCTTAATAGCAATCAGCCCCAGCATTTT
14 NA TRBJ2-7 NA TRBV29-1 CSVGLAGKSYEQYF TGCAGCGTTGGCCTAGCTGGGAAAAGCTACGAGCAGTACTTC
18 NA TRBJ2-5 TRBD2 TRBV7-2 CASSWTGTSTSRQETQYF TGTGCCAGCAGCTGGACCGGGACTAGCACAAGTCGGCAAGAGACCCAGTACTTC
18 NA TRBJ2-6 TRBD2 TRBV5-1 CASGTLAGPNSGANVLTF TGCGCCAGCGGAACCCTAGCGGGACCCAACTCTGGGGCCAACGTCCTGACTTTC
14 NA TRBJ2-7 TRBD2 TRBV13 CASSLGTSGYEQYF TGTGCCAGCAGCTTAGGGACTAGCGGCTACGAGCAGTACTTC
14 NA TRBJ2-1 NA TRBV7-8 CASSLATIVDEQFF TGTGCCAGCAGCTTAGCGACAATTGTGGATGAGCAGTTCTTC
15 NA TRBJ1-5 NA TRBV4-1 CASSPPWGVGQPQHF TGCGCCAGCAGCCCCCCGTGGGGGGTCGGTCAGCCCCAGCATTTT
11 NA TRBJ2-7 NA TRBV6-5 CASTWGVEQYF TGTGCCAGCACCTGGGGGGTGGAGCAGTACTTC
17 NA TRBJ2-1 NA TRBV7-8 CASSAYPDLLSYNEQFF TGTGCCAGCAGCGCGTACCCGGACTTACTCTCCTACAATGAGCAGTTCTTC
13 NA TRBJ1-1 NA TRBV23-1 CASPGGVSTEAFF TGCGCCAGTCCCGGAGGGGTGAGCACTGAAGCTTTCTTT
15 NA TRBJ1-2 NA TRBV28 CASSLGPQSLYGYTF TGTGCCAGCAGTTTAGGCCCACAGAGTCTTTATGGCTACACCTTC
15 NA TRBJ2-2 TRBD2 TRBV10-3 CAISRTSGRSGELFF TGTGCCATCAGTCGGACTAGCGGGAGATCGGGGGAGCTGTTTTTT
14 NA TRBJ2-7 TRBD1 TRBV6-1 CASRPGTGAGEQYF TGTGCCAGCAGGCCCGGGACAGGGGCAGGAGAGCAGTACTTC
14 NA TRBJ1-5 NA TRBV6-1 CASTIQGSNQPQHF TGTGCCAGCACAATACAGGGAAGCAATCAGCCCCAGCATTTT
16 NA TRBJ1-6 TRBD1 TRBV5-3 CARSLPRQGGGSPLHF TGTGCCAGAAGCTTGCCGCGACAGGGCGGGGGGTCACCCCTCCACTTT
13 once TRBJ1-4 NA TRBV15 CATSRGLSEKLFF TGTGCCACCAGCAGGGGCCTCAGTGAAAAACTGTTTTTT
15 once TRBJ2-3 NA TRBV29-1 CSVGPQGVGTDTQYF TGCAGCGTCGGCCCGCAGGGCGTAGGCACAGATACGCAGTATTTT
13 NA TRBJ2-1 NA TRBV27 CATQLGGMNEQFF TGTGCCACCCAGCTTGGAGGTATGAATGAGCAGTTCTTC
10 NA TRBJ2-3 NA TRBV30 CAWRTDTQYF TGTGCCTGGCGGACAGATACGCAGTATTTT
13 NA TRBJ1-2 NA TRBV18 CASSPPRGKGYTF TGTGCCAGCTCACCCCCCAGGGGCAAAGGCTACACCTTC
15 once TRBJ1-1 NA TRBV4-1 CASSQRSPDLQEAFF TGCGCCAGCAGCCAAAGGTCCCCCGATTTACAGGAAGCTTTCTTT
11 NA TRBJ2-7 NA TRBV28 CASSFSSEQYF TGTGCCAGCAGTTTCTCCAGCGAGCAGTACTTC
19 NA TRBJ1-2 TRBD1 TRBV19 CASRPPLMDREATFHGYTF TGTGCCAGTAGGCCACCGCTAATGGACAGGGAGGCAACTTTTCATGGCTACACCTTC
15 NA TRBJ1-1 TRBD1 TRBV29-1 CSCPGTAHMNTEAFF TGCAGCTGCCCCGGGACAGCCCACATGAACACTGAAGCTTTCTTT
12 NA TRBJ2-5 NA TRBV18 CASSPEQETQYF TGTGCCAGCTCACCAGAGCAAGAGACCCAGTACTTC
14 NA TRBJ2-7 TRBD2 TRBV11-2 CASSSLTSGSEQYF TGTGCCAGCAGCTCCCTGACTAGCGGGAGCGAGCAGTACTTC
14 NA TRBJ2-3 NA TRBV7-6 CASSPWEGTDTQYF TGTGCCAGCAGCCCTTGGGAGGGCACAGATACGCAGTATTTT
11 NA TRBJ1-1 NA TRBV19 CASNRELEAFF TGTGCCAGTAACCGGGAGCTTGAAGCTTTCTTT
12 NA TRBJ1-5 NA TRBV25-1 CASSEYDQPQHF TGTGCCAGCAGTGAATACGATCAGCCCCAGCATTTT
13 NA TRBJ2-1 NA TRBV2 CASSLASSNEQFF TGTGCCAGCAGTTTGGCTAGTTCAAATGAGCAGTTCTTC
17 NA TRBJ1-6 NA TRBV5-1 CASSPDGQSTSNSPLHF TGCGCCAGCAGCCCGGACGGACAAAGCACCTCAAATTCACCCCTCCACTTT
16 NA TRBJ2-3 TRBD2 TRBV27 CASSPVAGVGTDTQYF TGTGCCAGCAGTCCTGTAGCGGGAGTCGGCACAGATACGCAGTATTTT
15 NA TRBJ2-7 NA TRBV28 CASSLYLAQTYEQYF TGTGCCAGCAGTTTATACCTAGCTCAAACCTACGAGCAGTACTTC
16 NA TRBJ1-5 NA TRBV5-6 CASSFGGINSNQPQHF TGTGCCAGCAGCTTCGGGGGGATAAATAGCAATCAGCCCCAGCATTTT
17 NA TRBJ2-1 TRBD2 TRBV18 CASSPPGLGLYYNEQFF TGTGCCAGCTCACCTCCGGGACTAGGACTATATTACAATGAGCAGTTCTTC
14 NA TRBJ2-7 TRBD1 TRBV6-1 CASIRDRGPYEQYF TGTGCCAGCATACGCGACAGGGGGCCCTACGAGCAGTACTTC
12 once TRBJ1-2 TRBD1 TRBV6-5 CASSEDRVGYTF TGTGCCAGCAGTGAAGACAGGGTTGGCTACACCTTC
13 NA TRBJ1-4 NA TRBV11-2 CASRRVADEKLFF TGTGCCAGTCGAAGGGTAGCGGATGAAAAACTGTTTTTT
13 NA TRBJ2-4 NA TRBV27 CASSFLEGNIQYF TGTGCCAGCAGTTTTCTGGAGGGCAACATTCAGTACTTC
14 once TRBJ1-3 NA TRBV29-1 CSVVFTPPGNTIYF TGCAGCGTTGTGTTTACACCCCCTGGAAACACCATATATTTT
15 NA TRBJ1-6 NA TRBV27 CASSLAPFAGSPLHF TGTGCCAGCAGTTTAGCTCCATTCGCGGGTTCACCCCTCCACTTT
15 NA TRBJ2-7 NA TRBV15 CATSGDTTASYEQYF TGTGCCACCAGCGGAGACACCACCGCGTCCTACGAGCAGTACTTC
14 NA TRBJ2-3 NA TRBV19 CASSTELRGDTQYF TGTGCCAGTAGTACTGAACTGAGAGGAGATACGCAGTATTTT